A single sample is the source of the 5 T cell receptor beta chains below, sequenced in a study of control samples from healthy donors and cancer patients. Clones were sequenced by immunoSEQ multiplex PCR, and TCRdb holds only the in-frame ones, with some missing. Among around 94,000 clones listed, around 83% were seen once. Sequenced: blood. These receptors were obtained from a woman in her forties or fifties in good health.

This clone was counted once. The J gene is TRBJ2-2, the V gene TRBV11-2, with 9 bases identical to TRBD2. This CDR3 contains 18 residues. V was clipped by 1 base and J by 0 bases; unmatched bases: 6. Germline V gene sequence: CDR1 SGHAT, CDR2 FQNNGV. Here the CDR3 DNA reads TGTGCCAGCAGCTTAGTTGGTAGCGGGGGACCGAACACCGGGGAGCTGTTTTTT. It encodes CASSLVGSGGPNTGELFF.

This clone was recorded only once. The rearrangement links TRBV3-1 (or the pseudogene TRBV3-2) to TRBJ1-1; D unclear. The CDR3 length is 14 residues. Trimming left V 4 bases short and J 0 bases short, with 9 bases between. Germline-derived CDR1 and CDR2 are LGHDT and YNNKEL (reference sequence). CDR3 DNA sequence: TGTGCCAGCAGCCTCGGCCAGATGAACACTGAAGCTTTCTTT. Amino acid sequence: CASSLGQMNTEAFF.

The chain carries TRBV7-3 and TRBJ1-2, with D uncertain. Per the germline V gene, CDR1 is SGHTA and CDR2 is FQGTGA. The CDR3 contains 15 residues. V was pared by 5 bases and J by 2 bases, with 15 bases between. The CDR3 region is CASSPSISGNYGYTF. In DNA form, the CDR3 reads TGTGCCAGCAGCCCGTCGATCAGCGGGAACTATGGCTACACCTTC.

The J gene is TRBJ2-5, the V gene TRBV29-1, with D unclear. The germline V gene has CDR1 SQVTM and CDR2 ANQGSEA. CDR3 size: 11 residues. The V gene lost 2 bases and the J gene lost 5 bases, with 6 bases spanning the gap. The CDR3 DNA follows: TGCAGCGTTGAAAGTGGGGAGACCCAGTACTTC. Translating gives CSVESGETQYF.

The V and J genes are TRBV27 and TRBJ1-1; D not resolved. The germline V gene has CDR1 MNHEY and CDR2 SMNVEV (reference sequence). Trimming shortened V by 1 base and J by 0 bases, and 3 bases separated the two germline ends. CDR3 size: 13 residues. CDR3 region: CASSLYLNTEAFF. The CDR3 coding sequence is TGTGCCAGCAGTTTATATCTGAACACTGAAGCTTTCTTT.